This T cell receptor beta chain is from a study of cytomegalovirus exposure and HLA in healthy donors. PCR amplification relied on 60 Vbeta primers (plus 13 Jbeta primers). Only in-frame clones appear in the TCRdb table, and some are missing; sequencing was by immunoSEQ multiplex PCR. The sample yields around 71,000 clones, roughly 63% seen once. The germline CDR1 and CDR2 sequences are SEHNR and FQNEAQ (reference sequence). V was clipped by 2 bases and J by 9 bases, with 14 bases between them. The length of the CDR3 is 15 residues. The source is a man in his thirties or forties in good health and CMV-seropositive. V is TRBV7-9 and J is TRBJ1-6, with D possibly TRBD1 on 6 matching bases. The sample comprised PBMCs. This CDR3 is CASSLSAGAGSPLHF. CDR3 coding DNA: TGTGCCAGCAGCTTATCGGCAGGGGCGGGTTCACCCCTCCACTTT.